The present TCR beta chain was sequenced within a study of T-cell reconstitution after alpha-beta-depleted transplantation in children (TCRdb year 2016). At the level of the whole study: Using TCR repertoire profiling, the study quantitatively followed how T-cell immune reconstitution unfolded in children after TCRalphabeta/CD19-depleted allogeneic hematopoietic cell transplantation. Study-wide findings and limitations: In some patients, the high TCRbeta diversity seen at day 60 was put down to recipient T cells and intrathymic progenitors that had survived conditioning. Apparently early alphabetaT-cell count recovery about two months after transplant reportedly relied on only several hundred rapidly expanded clones derived from non-depleted graft cells. Over the following months the frequencies of hyperexpanded clones went down, and after one year T-cell counts and TCRbeta diversity were mostly credited to newly produced T cells.

Spanning cysteine to phenylalanine, the CDR3 consists of 12 amino acids. The only DNA kept is the CDR3, 36 bases in frame from the first base. The germline V gene encodes CDR1 SGHRS and CDR2 YFSETQ. Relative to germline, V is 7 bases shorter and J is 0 bases shorter, with 7 bases between their ends. Interpreted using the paper, the treatment or condition label stands for: allogeneic hematopoietic cell transplantation with graft depleted of TCRalphabeta T cells and CD19 B cells. The children who served as transplant recipients had been given grafts of TCRalphabeta/CD19-depleted allogeneic hematopoietic cells. Ten or more counts support this clonotype. Which antigen it targets is not known. Base qualities are not at hand, and no much larger clone is one base apart. The library was obtained by PCR. Sequencing was carried out with an Illumina HiSeq 2500. Molecular barcoding was employed in the preparation of TCR libraries, with unique molecular identifiers being used to normalize TCRbeta repertoire quantification. The public reads were reanalyzed by TCRdb: fastp trimming at Q25, MiXCR alignment, in-frame beta chains only. Records with the same CDR3 protein are collapsed into one entry carrying the most frequent genes and DNA. Here the sample has roughly 70,000 distinct CDR3 sequences; approximately 5% occur a single time. Clones ranked in the top ten supply under 20% of the sample.

The rearranged chain carries TRBV5-1 and TRBJ2-5, with the D gene too uncertain to name. This sequence originates from a boy younger than two who had a stem cell transplant for acute myeloid leukemia, so the T cells may come from the graft donor. This material consisted of PBMCs, mostly from graft donor cells, taken 180 days after TCRalphabeta/CD19-depleted stem cell transplant. The DNA sequence is as follows: TGCGCCAGCGGACCCGACCAAGAGACCCAGTACTTC. It translates to CASGPDQETQYF.